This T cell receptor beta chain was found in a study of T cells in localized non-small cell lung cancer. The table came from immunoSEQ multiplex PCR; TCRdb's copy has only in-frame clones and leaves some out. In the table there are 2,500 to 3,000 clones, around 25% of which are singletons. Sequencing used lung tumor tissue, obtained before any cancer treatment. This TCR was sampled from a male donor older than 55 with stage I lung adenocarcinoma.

CDR3 residues: CASSQTVKTEVSSYEQYF. The CDR3 region has the DNA TGCGCCAGCAGTCAAACAGTCAAAACGGAAGTTTCGTCCTACGAGCAGTACTTC. V usage is TRBV4-1 and J usage is TRBJ2-7; D is unclear. The CDR3 length is 18 residues. Trimming took 6 bases from V and 1 from J, leaving 25 bases between them. Germline V CDR1 and CDR2: MGHRA, YSYEKL.